The next 21 T cell receptor beta chains were all read from a single sample in a study of siplizumab effects on memory and regulatory T cells. Method: immunoSEQ multiplex PCR; TCRdb's copy keeps in-frame clones and lacks some. The sample lists over 100,000 clones, roughly nine tenths occurring once. Sequencing was carried out using Tregs sorted from blood. The receptors were sampled from a human donor in good health.

The J gene is TRBJ2-5, the V gene TRBV6-1, with TRBD2 identical over 11 bases. V dropped 1 base and J dropped 5; count of bases not matched to a gene: 6. CDR1 and CDR2 from the germline V gene are MNHNS and SASEGT. The CDR3 is made up of 16 amino acids. CDR3 sequence (DNA): TGTGCCAGCAGTGAAGAACTAGCGGGAGTCAGGGAGACCCAGTACTTC. Its protein product is CASSEELAGVRETQYF.

The chain has TRBV7-8 and TRBJ2-3, with no clear D. The CDR3 contains 15 residues. Per the germline V gene, CDR1 is SGHVS and CDR2 is FQNEAQ. The ends were cut back, 1 base at V and 5 bases at J, with 13 bases in the middle. The CDR3 reads CASSLESRREDTQYF. The DNA of the CDR3 is TGTGCCAGCAGCTTAGAATCGAGGCGTGAAGATACGCAGTATTTT.

This chain's CDR3 is CASSISPRGVGAKNIQYF. The DNA of the CDR3 is TGTGCCAGTAGTATCTCTCCGCGGGGGGTTGGGGCCAAAAACATTCAGTACTTC. The rearrangement uses TRBV19 and TRBJ2-4, with 8 nucleotides matching TRBD2. Germline CDR1 reads LNHDA; CDR2 reads SQIVND (reference sequence). V gave up 3 bases and J gave up 1 base; unmatched junction bases: 11. The CDR3 length is 18 residues.

This clone appeared once. The rearrangement uses TRBV10-3 and TRBJ2-2; D ambiguous. CDR1 and CDR2 from the germline V gene are ENHRY and SYGVKD. V was trimmed by 3 bases and J by 8 bases, leaving 7 bases between them. CDR3 length: 12 amino acids. CDR3 in DNA: TGTGCCATCAGTGAAGGTTGGGGGGAGCTGTTTTTT. It translates to CAISEGWGELFF.

The V call is TRBV9, the J call TRBJ2-3; 8 bases line up with TRBD2. Trimming at V came to 3 bases and at J to 3 bases, leaving 9 bases not matched to a gene. CDR1 and CDR2 from the germline V gene are SGDLS and YYNGEE. The CDR3 is 16 amino acids. The CDR3 DNA sequence: TGTGCCAGCAGCGGAGGTCGTAGCGGGATAACAGATACGCAGTATTTT. This sequence encodes CASSGGRSGITDTQYF.

V gene TRBV28 combines with J gene TRBJ2-3; D is ambiguous. There are 11 residues in the CDR3. The ends were cut back, 6 bases at V and 4 bases at J, with 5 bases in the middle. The germline gives CDR1 MDHEN, CDR2 SYDVKM. For the CDR3, the DNA is TGTGCCAGCAGGACCCCAGATACGCAGTATTTT. This codes for CASRTPDTQYF.

The CDR3 reads CASSRAGGAGETQYF. Here the CDR3 DNA reads TGTGCCAGCAGCCGTGCAGGGGGCGCGGGAGAGACCCAGTACTTC. The rearrangement links TRBV5-6 to TRBJ2-5, with TRBD1 identical over 8 bases. V lost 4 bases to trimming and J lost 4 bases; unmatched junction nucleotides: 9. The CDR3 runs 15 residues. Germline V lookup: CDR1 SGHDT, CDR2 YYEEEE.

CDR3 residues: CASRSGPGGPEQYF. As DNA, the CDR3 is TGCGCCAGCAGGTCCGGTCCGGGAGGTCCAGAGCAGTACTTC. The chain carries TRBV5-1 and TRBJ2-7, with TRBD2 identical over 7 bases. The germline V gene has CDR1 SGHRS and CDR2 YFSETQ. V lost 5 bases, J lost 7 bases, and 12 bases stayed unmatched. This CDR3 is 14 amino acids long.

The V call is TRBV10-3, the J call TRBJ1-2; D ambiguous. V gave up 0 bases and J gave up 3 bases, with 8 bases separating them. The germline gives CDR1 ENHRY, CDR2 SYGVKD. CDR3 length: 14 amino acids. CDR3 protein: CAISESWADYGYTF. The CDR3 nucleotides read TGTGCCATCAGTGAGTCGTGGGCAGACTATGGCTACACCTTC.

In this sample, this clone turned up once. The chain recombines TRBV11-3 with TRBJ2-1; TRBD2 might be the D (6 bases). Trimming left V 4 bases short and J 5 bases short, with 12 bases between. Germline loops: CDR1 SGHNT, CDR2 YENEEA. The CDR3 runs to 14 residues. The CDR3 nucleotides read TGTGCCAGCAGCTACCGGGACTTTAACAATGAGCAGTTCTTC. Translation gives CASSYRDFNNEQFF.

V is TRBV18 and J is TRBJ2-1, with D possibly TRBD2 on 6 matching bases. Deletions cut 4 bases from V and 0 bases from J, with 10 bases between. Germline V gives CDR1 KGHSH, CDR2 LQKENI. The CDR3 sequence is 15 residues long. The DNA for the CDR3 is TGTGCCAGCTCACGAGGGGAGGACTCCTACAATGAGCAGTTCTTC. It translates to CASSRGEDSYNEQFF.

V and J are TRBV30 and TRBJ2-3; D is ambiguous. The germline CDR1 and CDR2 sequences are GTSNPN and SVGIG (reference sequence). Trimming removed 0 bases at V and 4 bases at J, with 11 bases between. The CDR3 sequence is 14 residues long. The CDR3 is CAWSVLSLADTQYF. In DNA form, the CDR3 reads TGTGCCTGGAGTGTACTCAGTTTGGCAGATACGCAGTATTTT. The full variable domain, rest sourced from reference TRBV30 and TRBJ2-3, is SQTIHQWPATLVQPVGSPLSLECTVEGTSNPNLYWYRQAAGRGLQLLFYSVGIGQISSEVPQNLSASRPQDRQFILSSKKLLLSDSGFYLCAWSVLSLADTQYFGPGTRLTVL.

The chain combines TRBV19 with TRBJ2-3; 8 nucleotides line up with TRBD2. The CDR3 has 15 amino acids. Germline lookup yields CDR1 LNHDA and CDR2 SQIVND (reference sequence). Trimming at V came to 6 bases and at J to 1 base, leaving 6 bases not matched to a gene. CDR3 loop: CASSPRGGGTDTQYF. Written as DNA, the CDR3 is TGTGCCAGTAGCCCACGGGGGGGCGGCACAGATACGCAGTATTTT.

This clone was seen more than once but under ten times. The chain employs TRBV27 and TRBJ1-5; D remains unclear. This CDR3 region has 13 residues. CDR1 MNHEY and CDR2 SMNVEV come from the germline V gene (reference sequence). V gave up 7 bases and J gave up 6 bases, with 13 bases separating them. The CDR3: CASNFAVSQPQHF. The CDR3 nucleotides read TGTGCCAGCAACTTCGCGGTGAGTCAGCCCCAGCATTTT.

The chain couples TRBV11-2 to TRBJ2-3, with TRBD1 matching 7 bases. With V trimmed by 2 bases and J by 1 base, 6 bases remained unmatched. The CDR3 consists of 16 residues. Germline V CDR1 and CDR2: SGHAT, FQNNGV. The CDR3 nucleotides read TGTGCCAGCAGCTTATTCGGGACAGTGGGCACAGATACGCAGTATTTT. As protein: CASSLFGTVGTDTQYF.

This clone came up once. The rearrangement links TRBV11-2 to TRBJ2-7; 10 bases line up with TRBD1. Germline loops: CDR1 SGHAT, CDR2 FQNNGV. After removal of 6 bases from V and 2 bases from J, the junction contained 4 bases not matched to a gene. The CDR3 is made up of 14 amino acids. The CDR3 protein is CASRRDRGTYEQYF. CDR3 coding DNA: TGTGCCAGCAGACGGGACAGGGGAACCTACGAGCAGTACTTC.

The chain employs TRBV11-2 and TRBJ2-1; TRBD1 matches 7 bases. J lost 2 bases, V lost 0 bases, and 1 base had no gene match. The length of the CDR3 is 15 residues. The V gene's germline CDR1 is SGHAT and CDR2 FQNNGV. CDR3 sequence reads: CASSLEQGTYNEQFF. CDR3 nucleotides: TGTGCCAGCAGCTTAGAACAGGGGACCTACAATGAGCAGTTCTTC.

This chain uses TRBV23-1 with TRBJ2-2, with a possible D match to TRBD1 (6 bases). TRBV23-1 is labeled an ORF, and its function is uncertain. Deletions cut 8 bases from V and 4 bases from J, with 17 bases between. This CDR3 contains 15 residues. CDR3 in amino acids: CASAPGEGSTGELFF. CDR3 nucleotides: TGCGCCAGCGCTCCAGGGGAAGGAAGCACCGGGGAGCTGTTTTTT.

The chain carries TRBV19 and TRBJ2-5; D perhaps matches TRBD1 (7 bases). V lost 7 bases and J 7 bases, leaving 16 bases between the germline ends. The CDR3 contains 13 residues. CDR1 LNHDA and CDR2 SQIVND come from the germline V gene (reference sequence). The CDR3 sequence: CASTGQAGGTQYF. The CDR3 nucleotides read TGTGCCAGTACAGGACAGGCCGGGGGGACCCAGTACTTC.

This clone is a singleton in its sample. The genes are TRBV2 and TRBJ2-3; 9 bases agree with TRBD2. The ends lost 7 bases at V and 5 bases at J; junction bases unmatched: 7. Germline V gene data show CDR1 as SNHLY and CDR2 as FYNNEI. The CDR3 length is 14 residues. The CDR3 loop reads CASTASGVLDTQYF. Here the CDR3 DNA reads TGTGCCAGCACGGCTAGCGGGGTGTTAGATACGCAGTATTTT.

V gene TRBV7-9 combines with J gene TRBJ2-2; D is uncertain. This CDR3 region has 18 residues. Germline assignment: CDR1 SEHNR and CDR2 FQNEAQ (reference sequence). V was cut by 0 bases and J by 6 bases, with 20 bases left in between. The CDR3, as DNA: TGTGCCAGCAGCTTAGCCCTGATGGGTGGCTTAAGTGCCGGGGAGCTGTTTTTT. Translating gives CASSLALMGGLSAGELFF.